This TCR beta chain was identified in a study of blood T cells in healthy people across ages. V lost 2 bases to trimming and J lost 8 bases; unmatched junction nucleotides: 15. The CDR3 runs 17 residues. The V gene's germline CDR1 is MNHEY and CDR2 SVGEGT. The amount of total RNA extracted per sample was at least 6 micrograms. The use of a sample-barcoded 5' primer and a J-beta primer mix characterized a second PCR of roughly 6 to 11 cycles. TCRdb re-analysed the 5' RACE reads in MiXCR, keeping a single row per CDR3 protein. This table holds 600,000 or so distinct CDR3 sequences, roughly 48% found once. On this clonotype itself: Its antigen is currently unknown.

Study results and limitations: Roughly linear age-related decline in beta diversity appeared, significant by age around 40.

The source of this sequence is a man aged 80 or over in good health. V gene TRBV6-2 or TRBV6-3 combines with J gene TRBJ2-1; 7 bases map to TRBD2. The specimen sequenced was blood. This chain's CDR3 is CASSYLLGSGPTDEQFF. CDR3 DNA sequence: TGTGCCAGCAGTTACCTCTTGGGTAGCGGGCCTACGGATGAGCAGTTCTTC.